Below are 16 T cell receptor beta chains sequenced from a single sample in a study of CD8 T cells in Susac syndrome. Reverse transcription used about 0.45 to 1 ug RNA and random hexamers. TCRdb redid the calling of the immunoSEQ multiplex PCR reads with MiXCR, one entry per CDR3 protein. The table has 400,000 to 550,000 distinct CDR3 sequences, around 85% seen once. The sequencing sample was made of CD8+ T cells from PBMCs. These receptors were obtained from a human donor with multiple sclerosis.

This clonotype showed up just a few times. The rearrangement joins TRBV27 to TRBJ2-5; either TRBD1 or TRBD2 may supply D (5 bases each). CDR3 length: 15 residues. V dropped 0 bases and J dropped 11 bases, with 19 bases sitting between them. CDR1 MNHEY and CDR2 SMNVEV come from the germline V gene (reference sequence). CDR3 region: CASSLSGTADESQYF. The DNA of the CDR3 is TGTGCCAGCAGTTTATCCGGGACCGCGGACGAGTCTCAGTACTTC.

A few counts support this clonotype. This sequence joins TRBV20-1 and TRBJ1-2, with D possibly matching TRBD1 (5 bases). The CDR3 extends over 14 amino acids. Germline values: CDR1 DFQATT, CDR2 SNEGSKA (reference sequence). V lost 3 bases and J lost 0, with 11 bases in between. CDR3 nucleotide sequence: TGCAGTGCTAGGCAGGGACCCTCTAACTATGGCTACACCTTC. Its protein is CSARQGPSNYGYTF.

A few counts support this clonotype. The chain combines TRBV11-1 with TRBJ1-1; D call uncertain. Per germline, CDR1 SGHAT and CDR2 FQDESV (reference sequence). The ends were cut back, 8 bases at V and 3 bases at J, with 10 bases in the middle. The CDR3 has 12 residues. The CDR3 region is CASAETDTEAFF. The CDR3 region has the DNA TGTGCCAGCGCAGAAACTGACACTGAAGCTTTCTTT.

The chain combines TRBV7-9 with TRBJ1-6; weak D call: TRBD1 (6 bases). This CDR3 spans 14 amino acids. Trimming stripped 3 bases from V and 10 bases from J, with 13 bases between. The germline CDR1 and CDR2 sequences are SEHNR and FQNEAQ (reference sequence). DNA for the CDR3: TGTGCCAGCAGCTTCGTAACAGGGTACTCACCCCTCCACTTT. It specifies CASSFVTGYSPLHF.

This sequence joins TRBV11-2 and TRBJ1-4, with D maybe TRBD1 (5 bases). The CDR3 loop spans 15 amino acids. Germline CDR1 is SGHAT and CDR2 is FQNNGV. V was shortened by 3 bases and J by 8 bases, with 16 bases between the two germline ends. The CDR3 protein is CASSFPLGPREKLFF. CDR3 bases: TGTGCCAGCAGCTTCCCACTGGGGCCCAGGGAAAAACTGTTTTTT.

The chain recombines TRBV20-1 with TRBJ1-5; D is uncertain. Trimming removed 5 bases from V and 2 bases from J, with 16 bases in between. This CDR3 comprises 15 residues. CDR1 and CDR2 (germline): DFQATT, SNEGSKA (reference sequence). CDR3 sequence (DNA): TGCAGTGCTCTTTCTAAGGGAGAGGGCAATCAGCCCCAGCATTTT. It yields the protein CSALSKGEGNQPQHF.

This chain connects TRBV6-2 or TRBV6-3 to TRBJ2-7; a possible D gene is TRBD1 (5 bases). From germline, CDR1 is MNHEY and CDR2 SVGEGT. V shed 2 bases and J shed 0 bases, with 11 bases lying between them. The CDR3 has 15 amino acids. DNA of the CDR3: TGTGCCAGCAGTTACGGAGACAGATCCTCCTACGAGCAGTACTTC. Protein sequence: CASSYGDRSSYEQYF.

The rearrangement links TRBV9 to TRBJ2-7; 8 positions match TRBD1. The CDR3 is 15 residues long. Germline CDR1 reads SGDLS; CDR2 reads YYNGEE. The junction had 10 bases not matched to a gene; V was cut back by 3 bases and J by 5 bases. CDR3 in DNA: TGTGCCAGCAGCGCTCCTCACAGGGGGTCCAACGAGCAGTACTTC. This gives the protein CASSAPHRGSNEQYF.

The chain joins TRBV10-3 to TRBJ1-3; D ambiguous. The CDR3 extends over 14 amino acids. Germline loops: CDR1 ENHRY, CDR2 SYGVKD. The V end was cut by 3 bases, the J end by 5 bases, with 11 bases between. DNA of the CDR3: TGTGCCATCAGTGATGAGGGAAACCGAAACACCATATATTTT. Its protein is CAISDEGNRNTIYF.

The V and J genes are TRBV6-1 and TRBJ1-5; D gene unclear. Per germline, CDR1 MNHNS and CDR2 SASEGT. The CDR3 sequence is 17 residues long. Trimming took 4 bases from V and 5 from J, leaving 21 bases between them. CDR3 in DNA: TGTGCCAGCAGTGCCTCGGGCATTGAGCTGGACGATCAGCCCCAGCATTTT. This encodes CASSASGIELDDQPQHF.

This clonotype was observed once. This chain links TRBV2 with TRBJ1-1, with D unresolved. The CDR3 covers 14 residues. Germline V CDR1 and CDR2: SNHLY, FYNNEI. The V gene lost 0 bases and the J gene lost 8 bases, with 13 bases spanning the gap. The CDR3, as DNA: TGTGCCAGCAGTGAAGCGCGGGCAGGCCTCGAAGCTTTCTTT. Residues: CASSEARAGLEAFF.

This clonotype has only a few counts. The rearrangement joins TRBV15 to TRBJ2-7; 10 bases agree with TRBD1. This CDR3 spans 15 amino acids. The germline V gene encodes CDR1 LNHNV and CDR2 YYDKDF (reference sequence). Trimming removed 5 bases from V and 2 bases from J; junction bases left unmatched: 6. As DNA, the CDR3 is TGTGCCACCAGCGCCCGGGACAGGGGACCCTACGAGCAGTACTTC. Its translation is CATSARDRGPYEQYF.

A few counts support this clonotype. Mismatch with germline at one junction end may stem from a read error. The chain employs TRBV3-1 and TRBJ2-7; TRBD1 is a possible D gene (5 bases). There are 16 residues in the CDR3. Germline CDR1 is LGHDT and CDR2 is YNNKEL (reference sequence). The CDR3 region is CASSQGFSDTAYEQYF. CDR3 DNA sequence: TGTGCCAGCAGCCAAGGTTTCTCGGACACGGCCTATGAGCAGTACTTC.

This CDR3 is CASSPGTGNPEQFF. The DNA for the CDR3 is TGCGCCAGCAGCCCGGGGACAGGGAACCCCGAGCAGTTCTTC. This chain uses TRBV5-1 with TRBJ2-1, with 9 bases fitting TRBD1. This CDR3 is built from 14 residues. V was pared by 4 bases and J by 10 bases, with 9 bases of the junction left unmatched. The germline V gene encodes CDR1 SGHRS and CDR2 YFSETQ.

V is TRBV5-1 and J is TRBJ1-3, with 8 bases that match TRBD1. CDR3 length: 17 amino acids. Germline V gene lookup returns CDR1 SGHRS and CDR2 YFSETQ. J gave up 6 bases and V 3 bases, and 14 bases lay outside the gene matches. CDR3 nucleotides: TGCGCCAGCAGCTCGGAAGCTTCAGGGGGCTTCCAAAACACCATATATTTT. This encodes CASSSEASGGFQNTIYF.

The chain joins TRBV21-1 to TRBJ2-7; the table's D call, TRBD2, has no DNA check behind it. TRBV21-1 has pseudogene status. The CDR3 is made up of 16 amino acids. CDR3: CASSKLAGGPSYEQYF. The CDR3 region has the DNA TGTGCCAGCAGCAAACTAGCGGGAGGCCCCTCCTACGAGCAGTACTTC.